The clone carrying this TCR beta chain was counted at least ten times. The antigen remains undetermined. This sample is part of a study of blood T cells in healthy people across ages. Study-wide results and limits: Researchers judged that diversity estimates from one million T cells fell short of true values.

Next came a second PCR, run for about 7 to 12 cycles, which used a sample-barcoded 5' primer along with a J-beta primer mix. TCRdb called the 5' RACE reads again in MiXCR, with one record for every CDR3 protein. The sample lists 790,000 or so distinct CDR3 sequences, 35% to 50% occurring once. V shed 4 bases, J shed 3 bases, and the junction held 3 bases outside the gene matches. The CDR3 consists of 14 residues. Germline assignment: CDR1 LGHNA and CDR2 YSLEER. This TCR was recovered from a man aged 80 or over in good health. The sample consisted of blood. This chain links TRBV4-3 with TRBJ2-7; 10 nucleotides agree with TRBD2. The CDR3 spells CASSPLAGVYEQYF. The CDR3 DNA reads TGCGCCAGCAGCCCCCTAGCGGGAGTCTACGAGCAGTACTTC.